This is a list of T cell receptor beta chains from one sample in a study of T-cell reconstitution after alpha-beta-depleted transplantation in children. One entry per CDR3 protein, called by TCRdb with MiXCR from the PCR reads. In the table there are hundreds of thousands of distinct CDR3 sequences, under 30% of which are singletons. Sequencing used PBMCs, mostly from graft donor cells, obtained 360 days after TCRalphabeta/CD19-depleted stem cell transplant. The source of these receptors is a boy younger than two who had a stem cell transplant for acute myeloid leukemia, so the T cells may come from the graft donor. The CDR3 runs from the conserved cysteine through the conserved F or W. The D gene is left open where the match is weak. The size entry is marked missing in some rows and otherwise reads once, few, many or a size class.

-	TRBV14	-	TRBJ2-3	TGTGCCAGCAGGCGAGACGGGGGTACAGATACGCAGTATTTT	CASRRDGGTDTQYF
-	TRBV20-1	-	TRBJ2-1	TGCAGTGCTACCCCACCCGGGACCGCATTCGCCAATGAGCAGTTCTTC	CSATPPGTAFANEQFF
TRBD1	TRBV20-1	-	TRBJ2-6	TGCAGTGCTAGAGGAAGGACAGGGGAAGTCGCTGGGGCCAACGTCCTGACTTTC	CSARGRTGEVAGANVLTF
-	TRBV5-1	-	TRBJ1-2	TGCGCCAGCAGCTTGGCCGGGCCAGCTAACTATGGCTACACCTTC	CASSLAGPANYGYTF
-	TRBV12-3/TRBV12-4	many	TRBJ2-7	TGTGCCAGCAGTTTAGGCCCTCAAAGTAACGAGCAGTACTTC	CASSLGPQSNEQYF
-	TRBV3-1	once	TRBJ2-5	TGTGCCAGCAGCCCCGGGGACGCGGGGTCAGAGACCCAGTACTTC	CASSPGDAGSETQYF
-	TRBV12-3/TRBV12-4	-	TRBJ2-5	TGTGCCAGCAGTTTACAGGCCCCATTCCTCCAAGAGACCCAGTACTTC	CASSLQAPFLQETQYF
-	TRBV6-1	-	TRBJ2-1	TGTGCCAGCAGTCGCCTACCCGAAGGTGAGCAGTTCTTC	CASSRLPEGEQFF
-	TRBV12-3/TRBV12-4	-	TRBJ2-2	TGTGCCAGCAGTTCGGACAGCCCGAGGACCGGGGAGCTGTTTTTT	CASSSDSPRTGELFF
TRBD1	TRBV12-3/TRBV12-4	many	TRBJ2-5	TGTGCCAGCAGGCCGACAGGGGTGCAAGAGACCCAGTACTTC	CASRPTGVQETQYF
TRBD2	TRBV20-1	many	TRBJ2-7	TGCAGTGCCGGCAGGGCAGGACTAGCGCTATCCTACGAGCAGTACTTC	CSAGRAGLALSYEQYF
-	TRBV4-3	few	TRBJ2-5	TGCGCCAGCAGCCAAGATAGCTCCCCACAAGAGACCCAGTACTTC	CASSQDSSPQETQYF
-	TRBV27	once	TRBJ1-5	TGTGCCAGCAGTTCGACCGCATATCAGCCCCAGCATTTT	CASSSTAYQPQHF
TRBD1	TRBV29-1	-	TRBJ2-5	TGCAGCGTTGTTGGGACAGGGGGGACCCAGTACTTC	CSVVGTGGTQYF
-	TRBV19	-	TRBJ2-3	TGTGCCAGTAGTACACCAGGGGCAGATACGCAGTATTTT	CASSTPGADTQYF
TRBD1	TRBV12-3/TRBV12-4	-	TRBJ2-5	TGTGCCAGCAGCAGCTACAGGGGGCACCAAGAGACCCAGTACTTC	CASSSYRGHQETQYF
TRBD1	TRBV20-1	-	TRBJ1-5	TGCAGTGCGGGCTGGACAGGTCGAGGAAATCAGCCCCAGCATTTT	CSAGWTGRGNQPQHF
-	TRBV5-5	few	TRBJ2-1	TGTGCCAGCAGCTTCAGGGTAGCGAACAATGAGCAGTTCTTC	CASSFRVANNEQFF
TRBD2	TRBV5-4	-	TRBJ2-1	TGTGCCAGCAGCTCAAGCGGGGCCTCCTACAATGAGCAGTTCTTC	CASSSSGASYNEQFF
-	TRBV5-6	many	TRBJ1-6	TGTGCCAGCAGCTTGGTAGGGGACGGAGCCCTCCACTTT	CASSLVGDGALHF
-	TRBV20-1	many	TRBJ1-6	TGCAGTGTCCAAGACAGTTTAAATTCACCCCTCCACTTT	CSVQDSLNSPLHF
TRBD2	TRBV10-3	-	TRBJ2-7	TGTGCCACCGCGGGGGACTACGAGCAGTACTTC	CATAGDYEQYF
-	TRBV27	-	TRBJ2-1	TGTGCCAGCAGTTTATCCCGACGGACTGGCTCCTACAATGAGCAGTTCTTC	CASSLSRRTGSYNEQFF
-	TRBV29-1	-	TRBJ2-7	TGCAGCGTTGTGGTGCGGGGGCAAACCTACGAGCAGTACTTC	CSVVVRGQTYEQYF
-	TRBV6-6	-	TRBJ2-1	TGTGCCAGCGCCGAGCTGCAGAACAATGAGCAGTTCTTC	CASAELQNNEQFF
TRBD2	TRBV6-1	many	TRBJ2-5	TGTGCCAGCAGTGCGCTACTTAGCGGGGGGGCCAGCGAGACCCAGTACTTC	CASSALLSGGASETQYF
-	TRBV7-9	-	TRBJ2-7	TGTGCCAGCAGCAGTTTGGCGGGGACATCCTACGAGCAGTACTTC	CASSSLAGTSYEQYF
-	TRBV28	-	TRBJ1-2	TGTGCCAGCAGTTTATACCCGCTGATCGGGGGAATTAACTATGGCTACACCTTC	CASSLYPLIGGINYGYTF
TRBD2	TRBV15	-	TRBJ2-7	TGTGCCACCAGCAGAGACCCAGCGGGGACCTACGAGCAGTACTTC	CATSRDPAGTYEQYF
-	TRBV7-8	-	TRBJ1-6	TGTGCCAGCAGCTTAGGGGCTGGGAGTTCACCCCTCCACTTT	CASSLGAGSSPLHF
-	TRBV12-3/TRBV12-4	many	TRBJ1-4	TGTGCCAGCACCCGAGGCCGGGACGCCGGCCGAAAACTGTTTTTT	CASTRGRDAGRKLFF
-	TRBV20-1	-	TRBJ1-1	TGCAGTGCTAGTCCCGGGGGCGCGAAGAACACTGAAGCTTTCTTT	CSASPGGAKNTEAFF
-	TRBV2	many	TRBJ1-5	TGTGCCAGCAGTGAAGCGCGGGGACAGCATTTT	CASSEARGQHF
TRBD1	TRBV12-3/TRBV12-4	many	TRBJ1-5	TGTGCCAGCAGTCTCTACCGGGACAGGGGAGGGTATCAGCCCCAGCATTTT	CASSLYRDRGGYQPQHF
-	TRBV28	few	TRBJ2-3	TGTGCCAGCAGTTTACGAAGGGGGGCGAAGTATTTT	CASSLRRGAKYF
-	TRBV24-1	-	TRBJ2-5	TGTGCCACCAGTCAAAGGACAGAGCGTCAAGAGACCCAGTACTTC	CATSQRTERQETQYF
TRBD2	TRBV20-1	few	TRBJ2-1	TGCAGTGCTAGAGATCGGGGGGTTGGGTTCTACAATGAGCAGTTCTTC	CSARDRGVGFYNEQFF
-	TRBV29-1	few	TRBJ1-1	TGCAGCGTTGAACATGGGGTTTGGGACACTGAAGCTTTCTTT	CSVEHGVWDTEAFF
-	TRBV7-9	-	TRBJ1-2	TGTGCCAGCAGCTTAGATGTGGGCTACACCTTC	CASSLDVGYTF
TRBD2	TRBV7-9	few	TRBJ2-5	TGTGCCAGCAGCTCACTAGCGGGGGTCTACTCGGGAGAGACCCAGTACTTC	CASSSLAGVYSGETQYF
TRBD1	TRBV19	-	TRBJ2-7	TGTGCCAGTAGTACGGGACAGCCCCAGGGCGAGCAGTACTTC	CASSTGQPQGEQYF
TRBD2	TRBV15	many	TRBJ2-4	TGTGCCACCAGCAGGTCCCTACCCGCGGGGGGTTTAGCCAAAAACATTCAGTACTTC	CATSRSLPAGGLAKNIQYF
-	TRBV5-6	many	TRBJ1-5	TGTGCCAGCAGCTTGTTTGGGGTGGGCAATCAGCCCCAGCATTTT	CASSLFGVGNQPQHF
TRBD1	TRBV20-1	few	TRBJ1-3	TGCAGTGCTAGTCAGGGGGAAGGAAACACCATATATTTT	CSASQGEGNTIYF
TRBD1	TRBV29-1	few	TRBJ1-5	TGCAGCGTTGAAACACCCAACACAGGGGCCCAGCATTTT	CSVETPNTGAQHF
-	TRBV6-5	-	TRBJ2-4	TGTGCCAGCAGTTCCCTCCGGGGGGGGACAGTCAAAAACATTCAGTACTTC	CASSSLRGGTVKNIQYF
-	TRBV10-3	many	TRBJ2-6	TGTGCCATCAGTGAAACTATTCTACGGCGCAGGGGGGACTCTGGGGCCAACGTCCTGACTTTC	CAISETILRRRGDSGANVLTF
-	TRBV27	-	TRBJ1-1	TGTGCCAGCAGGATGGGAGGACTGGGCACTGAAGCTTTCTTT	CASRMGGLGTEAFF
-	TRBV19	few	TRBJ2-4	TGTGCCAGTAGTATAGACAGGGTGGCCATTCAGTACTTC	CASSIDRVAIQYF
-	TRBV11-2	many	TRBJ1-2	TGTGCCAGCAGCTCTAAGCCAGAGAAAAACACTAACTATGGCTACACCTTC	CASSSKPEKNTNYGYTF
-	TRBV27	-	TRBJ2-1	TGTGCCAGCAGTTTGAGCCTCAGCGACAGCCGTGACAGGTCCTACAATGAGCAGTTCTTC	CASSLSLSDSRDRSYNEQFF
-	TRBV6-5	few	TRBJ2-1	TGTGCCAGCAGTTCCCAGGGGTTTGAGCAGTTCTTC	CASSSQGFEQFF
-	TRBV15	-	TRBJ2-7	TGTGCCACCAGCCTCCCAGGGAGTTCAACCTACGAGCAGTACTTC	CATSLPGSSTYEQYF
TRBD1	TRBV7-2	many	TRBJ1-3	TGTGCCAGCAGCAACAGCGGGACAGCGGGGATACACACCATATATTTT	CASSNSGTAGIHTIYF
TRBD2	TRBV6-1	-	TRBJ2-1	TGTGCCAGCATCTCCCGGGGGGATCCCTACAATGAGCAGTTCTTC	CASISRGDPYNEQFF
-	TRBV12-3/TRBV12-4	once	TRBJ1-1	TGTGCCAGCACCCCCTGGGGCAGAGAAAACACTGAAGCTTTCTTT	CASTPWGRENTEAFF
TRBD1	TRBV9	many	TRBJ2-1	TGTGCCAGCAGCTCGAGACAGGGTGGGAATGAGCAGTTCTTC	CASSSRQGGNEQFF
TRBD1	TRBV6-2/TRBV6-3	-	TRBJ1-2	TGTGCCAGCCTTAAAGACAGGGGTGGCTATGGCTACACCTTC	CASLKDRGGYGYTF
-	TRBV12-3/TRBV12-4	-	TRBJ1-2	TGTGCCAGCGCTCGGTCCGCGGGTGGCTATGGCTACACCTTC	CASARSAGGYGYTF